These 19 T cell receptor beta chains share one sample of origin, sequenced in a study of PD-L1 blockade in urothelial cancer (dated by TCRdb to 2016 to 2017). Library method: the immunoSEQ multiplex PCR assay. What TCRdb holds here is the immuneACCESS table cut down to in-frame rearrangements. Part of the clones is not present; checked against another copy, under half of the missing clones reflect an unresolved V gene, and the others are unexplained. The sample table contains 25,000 to 35,000 clones; only one count was recorded for approximately 89% of them. Approximately 3.1% of the sample rests with the top ten. The sample here was PBMCs, taken around atezolizumab (anti-PD-L1) treatment. These receptors were taken from a man in his fifties or sixties with urothelial cancer.

The V call is TRBV7-8, the J call TRBJ1-1; 11 bases align to TRBD1. CDR1 SGHVS and CDR2 FQNEAQ come from the germline V gene. Germline trimming cut 4 bases from V and 7 bases from J; bases unmatched to any gene: 5. CDR3 length equals 14 residues. The CDR3 DNA reads as TGTGCCAGCAGCTCGGACAGGGGGCAGGATGAAGCTTTCTTT. Encoded protein: CASSSDRGQDEAFF.

This chain connects TRBV6-1 to TRBJ2-7, with 10 bases aligning to TRBD2. CDR3 length: 14 amino acids. V lost 4 bases, J lost 7 bases, and 7 bases stayed unmatched. Germline V gene sequence: CDR1 MNHNS, CDR2 SASEGT. Here the CDR3 DNA reads TGTGCCAGCAGTGCCCTAGCGGGAGCAGAAGAGCAGTACTTC. Translating it yields CASSALAGAEEQYF.

This chain links TRBV6-1 with TRBJ2-7; D gene unclear. Trimming cost V 10 bases and J 0 bases, with 13 bases left between them. Per germline, CDR1 MNHNS and CDR2 SASEGT. CDR3 size: 13 residues. CDR3 loop: CAILKRGSYEQYF. The CDR3 DNA is TGTGCCATCCTAAAGCGAGGCTCCTACGAGCAGTACTTC.

The J gene is TRBJ2-3, the V gene TRBV5-4; D might be TRBD2 (5 bases). Trimming cost V 0 bases and J 5 bases, with 7 bases left between them. CDR3 size: 13 residues. Germline V gene data show CDR1 as SGHNT and CDR2 as YYREEE (reference sequence). CDR3 sequence reads: CASSLGEGDTQYF. CDR3 in DNA: TGTGCCAGCAGCTTGGGCGAGGGAGATACGCAGTATTTT.

The chain uses TRBV13 and TRBJ1-3; the D is unclear. The V gene lost 0 bases and the J gene lost 0 bases, with 6 bases spanning the gap. The CDR3 is 15 residues long. The germline gives CDR1 PRHDT, CDR2 FYEKMQ (reference sequence). The CDR3 sequence: CASSLGHISGNTIYF. CDR3 nucleotides: TGTGCCAGCAGCTTAGGACACATCTCTGGAAACACCATATATTTT.

The rearrangement joins TRBV27 to TRBJ2-7; 7 nucleotides match TRBD1. The V gene end was trimmed by 6 bases and the J gene end by 4 bases; junction bases not matched to a gene: 9. This CDR3 region has 14 residues. In germline, CDR1 is MNHEY, CDR2 SMNVEV (reference sequence). The CDR3 sequence is CASSRDRLFYEQYF. The CDR3 DNA sequence: TGTGCCAGCAGCCGGGACAGACTTTTTTACGAGCAGTACTTC.

The chain joins TRBV4-1 to TRBJ1-1, with TRBD1 identical over 10 bases. The CDR3 runs 16 residues. With 3 bases clipped from V and 3 bases from J, the junction kept 7 bases outside the gene matches. The V gene's germline CDR1 is MGHRA and CDR2 YSYEKL. CDR3 DNA sequence: TGCGCCAGCAGCCAGCGACAGGGGGCCACTTACACTGAAGCTTTCTTT. Protein: CASSQRQGATYTEAFF.

V usage is TRBV9 and J usage is TRBJ2-1; D unclear. Trimming shortened V by 4 bases and J by 0 bases, and 5 bases separated the two germline ends. CDR1 SGDLS and CDR2 YYNGEE come from the germline V gene. This CDR3 is 13 amino acids long. CDR3 DNA sequence: TGTGCCAGCAGCCCCAACTCCTACAATGAGCAGTTCTTC. It yields the protein CASSPNSYNEQFF.

The chain carries TRBV7-9 and TRBJ1-5; 8 bases are a match to TRBD1. This CDR3 has 17 amino acids. In germline, CDR1 is SEHNR, CDR2 FQNEAQ (reference sequence). V lost 7 bases and J lost 6; bases outside the gene matches: 17. The CDR3: CASTQALGTGPTQPQHF. The CDR3 nucleotides are TGTGCCAGCACACAGGCCCTTGGGACAGGTCCCACTCAGCCCCAGCATTTT.

The rearrangement links TRBV19 to TRBJ1-5, with TRBD1 identical over 9 bases. CDR3 length equals 16 residues. The V gene's germline CDR1 is LNHDA and CDR2 SQIVND (reference sequence). V dropped 4 bases and J dropped 1; count of bases not matched to a gene: 5. The CDR3 here is CASSTRTGASNQPQHF. The CDR3 region has the DNA TGTGCCAGTAGTACGCGGACAGGGGCCAGCAATCAGCCCCAGCATTTT.

This rearrangement joins TRBV7-8 to TRBJ2-2, with no clear D. Trimming took off 8 bases at V and 5 bases at J, with 6 bases between the two ends. Germline lookup yields CDR1 SGHVS and CDR2 FQNEAQ. This CDR3 spans 11 amino acids. The CDR3 DNA is TGTGCCAGCCTCCGGACCGGGGAGCTGTTTTTT. Amino acids: CASLRTGELFF.

The chain carries TRBV30 and TRBJ2-6; the D gene is possibly TRBD1 (6 bases). Germline-derived CDR1 and CDR2 are GTSNPN and SVGIG (reference sequence). V was pared by 3 bases and J by 2 bases, with 20 bases between. The CDR3 covers 18 residues. CDR3: CAWRPMQGRSPGANVLTF. CDR3 coding DNA: TGTGCCTGGAGGCCCATGCAGGGGCGAAGTCCTGGGGCCAACGTCCTGACTTTC.

The chain links TRBV6-1 to TRBJ1-2; 7 bases are shared with TRBD1. The junction had 8 bases not matched to a gene; V was cut back by 6 bases and J by 4 bases. CDR1 is MNHNS and CDR2 is SASEGT in the germline V gene. CDR3 size: 14 residues. The CDR3 loop is CASRGTADGYGYTF. The CDR3 DNA is TGTGCCAGCAGGGGGACAGCCGATGGCTATGGCTACACCTTC.

The chain has TRBV7-9 and TRBJ1-1; TRBD1 is a possible D gene (5 bases). V dropped 5 bases and J dropped 5 bases, with 24 bases sitting between them. This CDR3 has 17 amino acids. From germline, CDR1 is SEHNR and CDR2 FQNEAQ (reference sequence). CDR3 nucleotides: TGTGCCAGCAGCCCCCCCCAATTGCGGGGCCTACGGACTGAAGCTTTCTTT. It codes for CASSPPQLRGLRTEAFF.

This chain uses TRBV30 with TRBJ2-4; D may be TRBD2 (6 bases). Trimming left V 4 bases short and J 1 base short, with 20 bases between. The CDR3 runs to 17 residues. Germline lookup yields CDR1 GTSNPN and CDR2 SVGIG (reference sequence). The CDR3 DNA is TGTGCCTGGAACAACCCTTTGCGGGGTCTGGCCAAAAACATTCAGTACTTC. Protein product: CAWNNPLRGLAKNIQYF.

The J gene is TRBJ2-3, the V gene TRBV5-5; 13 bases are a match to TRBD2. Germline assignment: CDR1 SGHKS and CDR2 YYEKEE (reference sequence). The CDR3 runs 18 residues. With 0 bases clipped from V and 4 bases from J, the junction kept 8 bases outside the gene matches. The CDR3 loop reads CASSLEGGLAGFADTQYF. In DNA, the CDR3 is TGTGCCAGCAGCTTGGAGGGGGGACTAGCGGGGTTTGCAGATACGCAGTATTTT.

The chain uses TRBV5-8 and TRBJ2-1; no definite D call. Looked up from germline, CDR1 is SGHTS and CDR2 is YDEGEE. Trimming stripped 2 bases from V and 3 bases from J, with 9 bases between. The CDR3 length is 14 residues. The chain's CDR3 is CASSFSTYYNEQFF. CDR3 coding DNA: TGTGCCAGCAGCTTTTCCACTTACTACAATGAGCAGTTCTTC.

This chain uses TRBV19 with TRBJ2-2; tentative D call: TRBD1 (5 bases). The CDR3 totals 12 residues. The V and J ends lost 8 bases and 7 bases respectively, with 11 bases between them. Germline values: CDR1 LNHDA, CDR2 SQIVND (reference sequence). CDR3 nucleotides: TGTGCCAGTCGCCCAGGGTTCGGGGAGCTGTTTTTT. Translation: CASRPGFGELFF.

The chain has TRBV11-3 and TRBJ2-3; D not certain. V was cut by 3 bases and J by 1 base, with 14 bases left in between. The germline V gene encodes CDR1 SGHNT and CDR2 YENEEA. The CDR3 consists of 16 residues. CDR3 DNA: TGTGCCAGCAGCTTCTCTAGTGCCTTAGGCACAGATACGCAGTATTTT. This gives the protein CASSFSSALGTDTQYF.